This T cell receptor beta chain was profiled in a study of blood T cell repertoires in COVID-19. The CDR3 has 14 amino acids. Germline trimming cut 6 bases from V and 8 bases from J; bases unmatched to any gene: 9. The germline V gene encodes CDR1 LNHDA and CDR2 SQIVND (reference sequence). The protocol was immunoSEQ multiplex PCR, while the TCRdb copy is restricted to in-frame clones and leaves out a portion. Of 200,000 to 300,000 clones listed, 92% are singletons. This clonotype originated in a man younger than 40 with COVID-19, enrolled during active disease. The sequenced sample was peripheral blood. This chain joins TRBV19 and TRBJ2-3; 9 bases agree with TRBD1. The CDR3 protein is CASSSAPTGGTQYF. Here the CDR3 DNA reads TGTGCCAGTAGCTCCGCTCCGACAGGGGGTACGCAGTATTTT.